The sample holds one count of the clone carrying this T cell receptor beta chain. Its antigen is currently unknown. Trimming left V 0 bases short and J 4 bases short, with 18 bases between. The CDR3 contains 17 residues. CDR1 SGDLS and CDR2 YYNGEE come from the germline V gene. This specimen comes from a study of shared clonotypes between healthy human individuals. As for the study in general: The plates for each donor numbered three CD4 naive, three CD4 memory, two CD8 naive and one CD8 memory. Study-wide results and caveats: Estimated richness values were generally larger in naive subsets than in memory subsets. Read depth was anticipated to influence clonotype sharing among donors. Sharing across four donors was highest in naive CD4 (around 5%) and lowest in memory CD8 (0.4%).

Using immunoSEQ multiplex PCR, the repertoire was profiled, and TCRdb retains in-frame clones only, with some absent. Among some 2,500,000 clones listed, roughly 93% were seen once. Material: naive CD4+ T cells from PBMCs. The subset here: CD45RA+ positively selected. The rearrangement joins TRBV9 to TRBJ2-3; D might be TRBD2 (6 bases). This clonotype was sampled from a man aged 18 to 29 in good health. Some clones in this sample may be carry-over from other donors' samples. As DNA, the CDR3 is TGTGCCAGCAGCGTAGGCGTCGGGAGCTTGGTATCAGATACGCAGTATTTT. It translates to CASSVGVGSLVSDTQYF.